This T cell receptor beta chain was captured by sequencing in a study of molecular identifiers for immune sequencing clone quantification. TCRdb re-analysed the PCR reads in MiXCR, keeping a single row per CDR3 protein. The table shows 460,000 or so distinct CDR3 sequences, with about 26% occurring only once. Germline V gene lookup returns CDR1 MDHEN and CDR2 SYDVKM. CDR3 length: 18 residues. Study conclusions and caveats: Spiked Jurkat TCR RNA equivalent to one cell was reportedly detectable in around 980,000 naive cells. Under 1% of molecules in naive cells, but over 99% of effector molecules, belonged to clones above 20 RNA copies.

To note about this clonotype: Antigen specificity is unknown. The junction shows a germline mismatch at one end, possibly a read error.

As CD8+CD4-CCR7+CD45RA+ cells, naive CD8 T cells were sorted. Sequenced: naive CD8+ T cells from blood, with Jurkat cell RNA spiked in. As for subset: FACS-sorted CD8+CD4-CCR7+CD45RA+ naive T cells. The rearrangement uses TRBV28 and TRBJ2-1; TRBD2 matches at 9 bases. The sequence came from a human donor in good health. Some libraries in this study had Jurkat cell RNA spiked in. DNA of the CDR3: TGTGCCAGCACTTTATCCTTTGCGGGAGGGCCACGGTACAATGAGCAGATCTTC. As protein: CASTLSFAGGPRYNEQIF.